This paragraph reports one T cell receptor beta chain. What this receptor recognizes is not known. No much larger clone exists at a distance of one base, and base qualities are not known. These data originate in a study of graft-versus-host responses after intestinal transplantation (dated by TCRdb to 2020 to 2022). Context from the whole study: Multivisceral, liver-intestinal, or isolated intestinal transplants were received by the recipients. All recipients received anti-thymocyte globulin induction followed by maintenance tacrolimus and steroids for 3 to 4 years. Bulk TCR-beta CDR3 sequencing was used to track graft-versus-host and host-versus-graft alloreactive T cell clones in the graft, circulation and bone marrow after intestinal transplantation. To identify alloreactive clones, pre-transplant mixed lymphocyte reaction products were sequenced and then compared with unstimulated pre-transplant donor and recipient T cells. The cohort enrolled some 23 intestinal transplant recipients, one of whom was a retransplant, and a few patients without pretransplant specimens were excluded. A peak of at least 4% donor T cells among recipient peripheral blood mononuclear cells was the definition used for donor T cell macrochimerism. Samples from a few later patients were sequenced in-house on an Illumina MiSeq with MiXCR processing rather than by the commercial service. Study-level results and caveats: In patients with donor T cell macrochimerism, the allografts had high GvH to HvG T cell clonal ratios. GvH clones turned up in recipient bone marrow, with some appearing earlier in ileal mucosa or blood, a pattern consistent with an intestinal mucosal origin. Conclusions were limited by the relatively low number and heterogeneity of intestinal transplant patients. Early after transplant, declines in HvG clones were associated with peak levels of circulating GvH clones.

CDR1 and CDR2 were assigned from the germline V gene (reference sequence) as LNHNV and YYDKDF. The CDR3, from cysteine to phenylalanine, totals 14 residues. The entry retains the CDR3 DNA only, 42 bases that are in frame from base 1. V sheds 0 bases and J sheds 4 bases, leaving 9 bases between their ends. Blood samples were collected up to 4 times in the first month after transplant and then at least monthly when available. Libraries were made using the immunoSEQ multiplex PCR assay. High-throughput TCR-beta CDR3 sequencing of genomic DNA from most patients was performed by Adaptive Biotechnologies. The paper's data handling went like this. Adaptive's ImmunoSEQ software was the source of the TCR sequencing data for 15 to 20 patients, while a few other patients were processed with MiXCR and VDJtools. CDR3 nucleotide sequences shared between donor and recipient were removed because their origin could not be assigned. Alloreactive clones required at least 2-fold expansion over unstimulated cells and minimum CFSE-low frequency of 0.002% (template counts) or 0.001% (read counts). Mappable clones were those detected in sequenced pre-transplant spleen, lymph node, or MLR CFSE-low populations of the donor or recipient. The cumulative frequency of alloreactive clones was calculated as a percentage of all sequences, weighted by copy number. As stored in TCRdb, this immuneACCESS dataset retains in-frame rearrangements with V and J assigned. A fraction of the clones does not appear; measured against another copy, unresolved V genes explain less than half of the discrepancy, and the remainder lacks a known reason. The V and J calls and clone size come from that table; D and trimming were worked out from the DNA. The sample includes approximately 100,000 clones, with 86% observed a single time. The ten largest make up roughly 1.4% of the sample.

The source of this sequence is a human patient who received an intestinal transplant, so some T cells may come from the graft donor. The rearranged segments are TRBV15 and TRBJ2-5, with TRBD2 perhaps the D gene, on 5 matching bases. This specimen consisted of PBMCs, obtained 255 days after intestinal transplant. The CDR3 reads CATSRDRGIETQYF. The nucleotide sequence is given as TGTGCCACCAGCAGAGATCGGGGTATAGAGACCCAGTACTTC.